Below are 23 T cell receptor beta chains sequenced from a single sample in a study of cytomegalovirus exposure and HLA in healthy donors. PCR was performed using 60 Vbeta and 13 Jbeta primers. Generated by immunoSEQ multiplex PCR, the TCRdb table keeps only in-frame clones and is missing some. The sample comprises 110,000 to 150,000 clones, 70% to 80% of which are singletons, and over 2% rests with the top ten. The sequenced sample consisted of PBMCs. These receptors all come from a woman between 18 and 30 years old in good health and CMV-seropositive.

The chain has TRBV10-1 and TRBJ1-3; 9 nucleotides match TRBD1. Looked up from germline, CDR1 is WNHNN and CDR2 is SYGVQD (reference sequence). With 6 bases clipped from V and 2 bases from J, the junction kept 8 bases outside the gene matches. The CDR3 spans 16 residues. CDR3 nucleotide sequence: TGCGCCAGCAGCCCACAGGGGGCGCAAACTGGAAACACCATATATTTT. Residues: CASSPQGAQTGNTIYF.

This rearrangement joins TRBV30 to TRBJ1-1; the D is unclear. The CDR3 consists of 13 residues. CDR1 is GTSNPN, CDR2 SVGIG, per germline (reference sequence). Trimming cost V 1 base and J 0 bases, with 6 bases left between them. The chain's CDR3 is CAWSEQMNTEAFF. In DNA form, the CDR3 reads TGTGCCTGGAGTGAACAGATGAACACTGAAGCTTTCTTT.

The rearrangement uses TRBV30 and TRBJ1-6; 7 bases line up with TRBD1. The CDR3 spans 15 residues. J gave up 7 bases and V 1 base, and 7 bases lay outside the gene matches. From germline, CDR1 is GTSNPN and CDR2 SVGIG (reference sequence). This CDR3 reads CAWSGTTGWNSPLHF. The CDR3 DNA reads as TGTGCCTGGAGTGGTACGACAGGGTGGAATTCACCCCTCCACTTT.

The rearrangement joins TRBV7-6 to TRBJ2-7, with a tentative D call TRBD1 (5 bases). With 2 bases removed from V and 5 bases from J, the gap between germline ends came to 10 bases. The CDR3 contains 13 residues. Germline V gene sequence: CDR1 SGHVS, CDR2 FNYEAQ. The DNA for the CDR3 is TGTGCCAGCAGCTTATTTTTAGGGGACGAGCAGTACTTC. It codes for CASSLFLGDEQYF. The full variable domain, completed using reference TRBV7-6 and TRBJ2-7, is GAGVSQSPRYKVTKRGQDVALRCDPISGHVSLYWYRQALGQGPEFLTYFNYEAQQDKSGLPNDRFSAERPEGSISTLTIQRTEQRDSAMYRCASSLFLGDEQYFGPGTRLTVT.

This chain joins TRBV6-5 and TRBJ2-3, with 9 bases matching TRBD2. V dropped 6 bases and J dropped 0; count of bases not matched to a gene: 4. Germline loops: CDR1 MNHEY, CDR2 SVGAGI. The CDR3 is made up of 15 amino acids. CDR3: CASRISGGSTDTQYF. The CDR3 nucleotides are TGTGCCAGCAGGATTAGCGGGGGTAGCACAGATACGCAGTATTTT.

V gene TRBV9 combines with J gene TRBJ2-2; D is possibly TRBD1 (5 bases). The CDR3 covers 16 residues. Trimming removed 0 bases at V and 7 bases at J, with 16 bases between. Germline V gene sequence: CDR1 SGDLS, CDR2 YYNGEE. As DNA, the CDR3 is TGTGCCAGCAGCGTAGACGCAGGGTCATATGGCGGGGAGCTGTTTTTT. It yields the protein CASSVDAGSYGGELFF.

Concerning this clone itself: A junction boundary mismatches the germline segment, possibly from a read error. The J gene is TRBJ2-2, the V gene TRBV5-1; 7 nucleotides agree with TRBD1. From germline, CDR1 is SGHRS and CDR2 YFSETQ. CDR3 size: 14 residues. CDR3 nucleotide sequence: TGCGCCAGCAGCTCGACAGGGTTCACCCGGGAGCTGTTTTTT. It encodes CASSSTGFTRELFF.

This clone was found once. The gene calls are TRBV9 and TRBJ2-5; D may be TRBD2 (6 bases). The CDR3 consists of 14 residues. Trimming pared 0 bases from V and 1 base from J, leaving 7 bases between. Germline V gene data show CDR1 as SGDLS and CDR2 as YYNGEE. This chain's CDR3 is CASSVARGQETQYF. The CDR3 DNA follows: TGTGCCAGCAGCGTAGCGCGGGGCCAAGAGACCCAGTACTTC.

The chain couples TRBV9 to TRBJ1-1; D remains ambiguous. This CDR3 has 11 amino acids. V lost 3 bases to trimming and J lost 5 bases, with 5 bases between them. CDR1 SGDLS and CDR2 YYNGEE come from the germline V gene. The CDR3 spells CASSARTEAFF. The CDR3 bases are TGTGCCAGCAGCGCGCGTACTGAAGCTTTCTTT.

The CDR3 coding sequence is TGTGCCAGCAAGGATGGGCTGAACACTGAAGCTTTCTTT. It specifies CASKDGLNTEAFF. The genes are TRBV27 and TRBJ1-1; D gene ambiguous. Germline V gives CDR1 MNHEY, CDR2 SMNVEV (reference sequence). Trimming pared 7 bases from V and 0 bases from J, leaving 9 bases between. CDR3 length: 13 residues.

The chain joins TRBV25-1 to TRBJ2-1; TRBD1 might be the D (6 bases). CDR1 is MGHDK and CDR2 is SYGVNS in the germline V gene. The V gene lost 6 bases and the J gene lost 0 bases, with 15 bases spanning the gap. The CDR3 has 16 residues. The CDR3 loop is CASSHQGKGSYNEQFF. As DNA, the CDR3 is TGTGCCAGCAGCCATCAGGGGAAGGGCTCCTACAATGAGCAGTTCTTC.

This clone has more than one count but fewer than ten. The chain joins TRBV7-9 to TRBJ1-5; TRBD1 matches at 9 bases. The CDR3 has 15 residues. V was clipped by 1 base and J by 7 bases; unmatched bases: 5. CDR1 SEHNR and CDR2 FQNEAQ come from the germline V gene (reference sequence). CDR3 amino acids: CASSLGTGAKQPQHF. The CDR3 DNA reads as TGTGCCAGCAGCTTAGGGACAGGGGCTAAACAGCCCCAGCATTTT.

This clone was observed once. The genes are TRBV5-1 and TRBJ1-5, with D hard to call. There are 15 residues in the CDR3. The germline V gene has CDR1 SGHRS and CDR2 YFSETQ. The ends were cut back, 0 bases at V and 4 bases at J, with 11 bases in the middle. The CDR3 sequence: CASSLDGKSNQPQHF. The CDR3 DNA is TGCGCCAGCAGCTTGGACGGGAAAAGTAATCAGCCCCAGCATTTT.

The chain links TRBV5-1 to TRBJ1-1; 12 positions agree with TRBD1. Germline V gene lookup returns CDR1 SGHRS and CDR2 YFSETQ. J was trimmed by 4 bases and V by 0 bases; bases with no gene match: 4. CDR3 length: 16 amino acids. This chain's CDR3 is CASSLGDRGRGTEAFF. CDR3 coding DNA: TGCGCCAGCAGCTTGGGGGACAGGGGGCGTGGCACTGAAGCTTTCTTT.

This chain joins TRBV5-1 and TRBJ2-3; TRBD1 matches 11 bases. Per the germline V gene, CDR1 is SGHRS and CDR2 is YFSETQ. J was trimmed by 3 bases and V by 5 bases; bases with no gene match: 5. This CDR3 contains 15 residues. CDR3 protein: CASRAGTGGTDTQYF. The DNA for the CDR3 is TGCGCCAGCAGAGCCGGGACAGGGGGAACAGATACGCAGTATTTT.

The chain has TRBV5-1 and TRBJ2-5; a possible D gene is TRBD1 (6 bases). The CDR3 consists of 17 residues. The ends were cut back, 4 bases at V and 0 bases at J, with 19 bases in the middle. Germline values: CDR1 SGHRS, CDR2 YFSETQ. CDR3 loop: CASSMRLGAVYQETQYF. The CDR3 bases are TGCGCCAGCAGCATGAGGTTGGGGGCCGTGTACCAAGAGACCCAGTACTTC.

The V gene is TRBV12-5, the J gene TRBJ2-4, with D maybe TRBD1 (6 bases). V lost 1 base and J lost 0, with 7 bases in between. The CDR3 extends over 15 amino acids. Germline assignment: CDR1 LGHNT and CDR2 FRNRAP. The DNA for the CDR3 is TGTGCTAGTGGTTTGGGGGACACAGCCAAAAACATTCAGTACTTC. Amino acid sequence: CASGLGDTAKNIQYF. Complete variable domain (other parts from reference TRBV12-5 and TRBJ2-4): DARVTQTPRHKVTEMGQEVTMRCQPILGHNTVFWYRQTMMQGLELLAYFRNRAPLDDSGMPKDRFSAEMPDATLATLKIQPSEPRDSAVYFCASGLGDTAKNIQYFGAGTRLSVL.

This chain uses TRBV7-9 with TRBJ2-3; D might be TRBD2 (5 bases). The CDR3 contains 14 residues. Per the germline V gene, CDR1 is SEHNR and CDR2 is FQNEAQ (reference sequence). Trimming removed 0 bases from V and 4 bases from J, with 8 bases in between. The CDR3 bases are TGTGCCAGCAGCTTAGCCCCGGAGGCAGATACGCAGTATTTT. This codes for CASSLAPEADTQYF.

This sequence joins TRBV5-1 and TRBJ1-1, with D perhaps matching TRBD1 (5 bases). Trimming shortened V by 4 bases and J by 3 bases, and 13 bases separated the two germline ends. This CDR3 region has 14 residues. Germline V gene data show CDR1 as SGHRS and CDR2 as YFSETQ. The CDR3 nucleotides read TGCGCCAGCAGCACCCGGCGGGGGTACACTGAAGCTTTCTTT. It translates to CASSTRRGYTEAFF.

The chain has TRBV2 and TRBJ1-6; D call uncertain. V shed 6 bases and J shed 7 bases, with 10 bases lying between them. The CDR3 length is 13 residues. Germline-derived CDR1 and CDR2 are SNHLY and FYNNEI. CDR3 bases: TGTGCCAGCAGGGCCAGTTGGAATTCACCCCTCCACTTT. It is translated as CASRASWNSPLHF.

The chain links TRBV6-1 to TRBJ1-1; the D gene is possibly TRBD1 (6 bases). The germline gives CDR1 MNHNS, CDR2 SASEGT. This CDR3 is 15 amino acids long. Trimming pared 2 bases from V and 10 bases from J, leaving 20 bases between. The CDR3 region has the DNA TGTGCCAGCAGTGAAATGGGGCAGGGGCTAAGAAGAGCTTTCTTT. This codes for CASSEMGQGLRRAFF.

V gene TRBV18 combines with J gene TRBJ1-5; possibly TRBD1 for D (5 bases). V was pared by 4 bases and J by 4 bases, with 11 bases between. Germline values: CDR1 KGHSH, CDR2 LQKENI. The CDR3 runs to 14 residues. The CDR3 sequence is CASSLDRMNQPQHF. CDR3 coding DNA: TGTGCCAGCTCACTCGACAGAATGAATCAGCCCCAGCATTTT.

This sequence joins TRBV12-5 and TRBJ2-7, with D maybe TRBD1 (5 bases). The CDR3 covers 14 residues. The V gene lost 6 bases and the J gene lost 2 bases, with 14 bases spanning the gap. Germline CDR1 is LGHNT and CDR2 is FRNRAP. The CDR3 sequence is CASGLGQGTYEQYF. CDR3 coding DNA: TGTGCTAGTGGGCTGGGGCAGGGAACCTACGAGCAGTACTTC.